The T cell receptor beta chain described here comes from a study of blood T cell repertoires in COVID-19. Study in general: Specimens from acute and convalescent COVID-19 originated in the United States, Italy and Spain. T cells, B-cell-depleted T cells, or PBMCs provided the cDNA or gDNA that served as material.

TCRdb keeps only in-frame clones here, not all; method: immunoSEQ multiplex PCR. The sample has fewer than 250,000 clones, approximately 79% seen once. The CDR3 has 17 residues. CDR1 is MNHEY, CDR2 SMNVEV, per germline (reference sequence). V trimming: 5 bases; J trimming: 4 bases; junction bases outside the gene matches: 13. Material for sequencing was peripheral blood. The TCR comes from a woman aged 50 to 60 with acute or convalescent COVID-19. V and J are TRBV27 and TRBJ2-1; 8 bases line up with TRBD2. The CDR3 DNA sequence: TGTGCCAGCAGTACAACTCTGCCCGGGACTAGATACAATGAGCAGTTCTTC. Protein product: CASSTTLPGTRYNEQFF.